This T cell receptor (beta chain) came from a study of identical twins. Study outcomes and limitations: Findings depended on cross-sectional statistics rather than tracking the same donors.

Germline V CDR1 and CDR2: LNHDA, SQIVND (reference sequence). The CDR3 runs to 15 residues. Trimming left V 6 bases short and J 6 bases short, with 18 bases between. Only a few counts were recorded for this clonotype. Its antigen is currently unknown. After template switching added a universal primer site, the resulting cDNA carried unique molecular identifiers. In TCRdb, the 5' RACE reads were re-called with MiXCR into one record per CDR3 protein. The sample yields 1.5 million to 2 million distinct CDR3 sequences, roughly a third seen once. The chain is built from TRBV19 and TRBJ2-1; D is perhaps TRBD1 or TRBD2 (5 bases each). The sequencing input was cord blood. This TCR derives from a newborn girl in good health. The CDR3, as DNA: TGTGCCAGTAGCCCTAGCAGGGCGATTTTCAATGAGCAGTTCTTC. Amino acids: CASSPSRAIFNEQFF.